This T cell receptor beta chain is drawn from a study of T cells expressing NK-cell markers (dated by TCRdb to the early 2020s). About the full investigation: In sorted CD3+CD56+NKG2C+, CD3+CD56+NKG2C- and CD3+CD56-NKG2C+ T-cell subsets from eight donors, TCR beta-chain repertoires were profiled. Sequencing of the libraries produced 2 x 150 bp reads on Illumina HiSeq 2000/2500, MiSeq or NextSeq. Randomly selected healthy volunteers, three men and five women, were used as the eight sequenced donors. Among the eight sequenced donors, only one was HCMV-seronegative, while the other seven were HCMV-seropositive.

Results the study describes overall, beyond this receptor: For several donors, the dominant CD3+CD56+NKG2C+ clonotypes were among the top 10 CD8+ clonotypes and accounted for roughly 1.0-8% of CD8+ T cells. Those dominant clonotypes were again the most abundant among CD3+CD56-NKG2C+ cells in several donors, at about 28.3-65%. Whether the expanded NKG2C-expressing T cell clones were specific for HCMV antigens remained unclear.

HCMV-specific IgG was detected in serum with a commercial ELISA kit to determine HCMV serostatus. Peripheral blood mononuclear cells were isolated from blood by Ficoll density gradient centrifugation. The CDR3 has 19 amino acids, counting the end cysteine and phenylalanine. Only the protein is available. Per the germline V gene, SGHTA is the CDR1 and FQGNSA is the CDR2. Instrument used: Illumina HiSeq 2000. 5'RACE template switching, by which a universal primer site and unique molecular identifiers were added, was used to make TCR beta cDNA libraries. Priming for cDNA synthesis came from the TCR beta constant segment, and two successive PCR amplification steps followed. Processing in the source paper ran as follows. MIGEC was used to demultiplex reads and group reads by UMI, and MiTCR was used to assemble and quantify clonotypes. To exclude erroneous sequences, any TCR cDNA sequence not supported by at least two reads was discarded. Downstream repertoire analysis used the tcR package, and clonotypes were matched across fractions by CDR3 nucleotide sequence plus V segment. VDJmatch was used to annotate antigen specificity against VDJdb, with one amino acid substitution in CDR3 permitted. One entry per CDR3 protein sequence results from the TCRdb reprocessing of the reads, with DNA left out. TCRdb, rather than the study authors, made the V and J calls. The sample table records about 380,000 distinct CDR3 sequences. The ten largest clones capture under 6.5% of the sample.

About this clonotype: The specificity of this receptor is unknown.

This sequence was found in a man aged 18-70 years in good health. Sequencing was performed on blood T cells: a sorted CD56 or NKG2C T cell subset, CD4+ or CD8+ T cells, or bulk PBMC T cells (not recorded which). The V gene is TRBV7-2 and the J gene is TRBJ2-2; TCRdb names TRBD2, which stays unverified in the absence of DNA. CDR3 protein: CASSPRSRTSGSGTGELFF.